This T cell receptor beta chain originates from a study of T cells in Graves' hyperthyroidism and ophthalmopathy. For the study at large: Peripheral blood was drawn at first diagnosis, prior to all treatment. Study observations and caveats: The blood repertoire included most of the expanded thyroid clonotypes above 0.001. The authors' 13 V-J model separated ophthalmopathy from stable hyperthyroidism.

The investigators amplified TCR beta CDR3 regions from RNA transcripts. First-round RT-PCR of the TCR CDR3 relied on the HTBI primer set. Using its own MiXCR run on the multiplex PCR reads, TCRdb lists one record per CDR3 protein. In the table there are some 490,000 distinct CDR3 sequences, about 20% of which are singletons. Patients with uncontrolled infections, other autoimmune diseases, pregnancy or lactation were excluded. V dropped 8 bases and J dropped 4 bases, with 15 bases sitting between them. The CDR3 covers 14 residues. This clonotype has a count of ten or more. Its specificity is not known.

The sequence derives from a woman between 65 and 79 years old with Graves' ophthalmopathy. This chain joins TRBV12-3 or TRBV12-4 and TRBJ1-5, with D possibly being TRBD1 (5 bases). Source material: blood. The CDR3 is CASELGGPNQPQHF. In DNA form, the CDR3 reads TGTGCCAGCGAACTCGGGGGTCCTAATCAGCCCCAGCATTTT.